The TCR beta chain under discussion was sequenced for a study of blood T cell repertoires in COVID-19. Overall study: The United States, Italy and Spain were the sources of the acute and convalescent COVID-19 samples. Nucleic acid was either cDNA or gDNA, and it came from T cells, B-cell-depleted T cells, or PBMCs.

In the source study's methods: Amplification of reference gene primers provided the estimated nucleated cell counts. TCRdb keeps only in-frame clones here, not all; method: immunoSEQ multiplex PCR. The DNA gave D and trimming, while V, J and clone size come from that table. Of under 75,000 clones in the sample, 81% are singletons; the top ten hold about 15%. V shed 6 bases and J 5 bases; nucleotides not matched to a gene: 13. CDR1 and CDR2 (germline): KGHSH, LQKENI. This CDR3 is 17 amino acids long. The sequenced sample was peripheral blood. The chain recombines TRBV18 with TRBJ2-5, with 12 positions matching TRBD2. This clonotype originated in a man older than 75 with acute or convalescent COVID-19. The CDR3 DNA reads TGTGCCAGCTCGTCGACTAGCGGGAGTCCCCGGGGGGAGACCCAGTACTTC. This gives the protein CASSSTSGSPRGETQYF.